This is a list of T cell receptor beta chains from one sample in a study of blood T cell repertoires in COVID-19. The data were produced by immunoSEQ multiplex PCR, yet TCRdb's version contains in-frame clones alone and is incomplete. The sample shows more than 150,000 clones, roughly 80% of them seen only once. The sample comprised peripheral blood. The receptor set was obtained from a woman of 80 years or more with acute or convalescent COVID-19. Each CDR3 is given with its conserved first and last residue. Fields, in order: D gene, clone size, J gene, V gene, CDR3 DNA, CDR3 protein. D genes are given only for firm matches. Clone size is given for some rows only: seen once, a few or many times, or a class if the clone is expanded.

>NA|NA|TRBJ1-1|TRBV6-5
TGTGCCAGCAGTTCCCCACATGGCAACACTGAAGCTTTCTTT
CASSSPHGNTEAFF
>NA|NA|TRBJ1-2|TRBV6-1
TGTGCCAGCAGTGAATTCGGACAGAACTATGGCTACACCTTC
CASSEFGQNYGYTF
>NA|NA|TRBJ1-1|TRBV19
TGTGCCAGTAGTACTGTCCCAGGGTATAACACTGAAGCTTTCTTT
CASSTVPGYNTEAFF
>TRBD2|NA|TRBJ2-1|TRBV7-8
TGTGCCAGCAGCTCAGGGGCCGGGACTAGCGGCGGGGAGCAGTTCTTC
CASSSGAGTSGGEQFF
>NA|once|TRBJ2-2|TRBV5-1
TGCGCCAGCAGCCCAGGGGACACCGGGGAGCTGTTTTTT
CASSPGDTGELFF
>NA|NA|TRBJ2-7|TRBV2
TGTGCCAGCAGGAATAGGACGGGGATATCCTACGAGCAGTACTTC
CASRNRTGISYEQYF
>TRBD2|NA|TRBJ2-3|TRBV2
TGTGCCAGCAGGGATCTAGCGGGAGGTGTCACAGATACGCAGTATTTT
CASRDLAGGVTDTQYF
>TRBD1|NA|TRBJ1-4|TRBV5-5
TGTGCCAGCAGCTTAATACAGGGGGCTGCAACTAATGAAAAACTGTTTTTT
CASSLIQGAATNEKLFF
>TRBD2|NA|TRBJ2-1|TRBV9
TGTGCCAGCAGCAGGACTAGCGGGAGGGCCTCCTACAATGAGCAGTTCTTC
CASSRTSGRASYNEQFF
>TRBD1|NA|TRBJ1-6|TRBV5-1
TGCGCCAGCAACAGGGGCGCCAATTCACCCCTCCACTTT
CASNRGANSPLHF
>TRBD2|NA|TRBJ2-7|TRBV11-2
TGTGCCAGCAGCTTAGCCCCTAGCGGGAGCTTCTACGAGCAGTACTTC
CASSLAPSGSFYEQYF
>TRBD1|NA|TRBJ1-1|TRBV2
TGTGCCAGCACCGTCGACAGGGGCGGCACTGAAGCTTTCTTT
CASTVDRGGTEAFF
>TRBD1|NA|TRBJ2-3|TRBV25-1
TGTGCCAGCAGTGAATATCCTCCCAGGCAGGGGGAAACAGATACGCAGTATTTT
CASSEYPPRQGETDTQYF
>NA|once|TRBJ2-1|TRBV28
TGTGCCAGCAGTTCCGGCGGGGGCGGAGATGAGCAGTTCTTC
CASSSGGGGDEQFF
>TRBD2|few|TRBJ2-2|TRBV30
TGTGCCTGGAGTGCCGGACTAGTACACGGGGAGCTGTTTTTT
CAWSAGLVHGELFF
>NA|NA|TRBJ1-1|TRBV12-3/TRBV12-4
TGTGCCAGCAGTTCTTGGGGGCGCGGTGCTTTCTTT
CASSSWGRGAFF
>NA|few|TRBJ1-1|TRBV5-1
TGCGCCAGCAGTCTCTTAGGAGCGGCTGAAGCTTTCTTT
CASSLLGAAEAFF
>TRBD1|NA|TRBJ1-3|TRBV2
TGTGCCAGCAAGGGACAGGGAGCGAACACCATATATTTT
CASKGQGANTIYF
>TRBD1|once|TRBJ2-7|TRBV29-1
TGCAGCGTTCTGGGACAGAATGATGAGCAGTACTTC
CSVLGQNDEQYF
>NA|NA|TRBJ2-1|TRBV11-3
TGTGCCAGCAGCTCGGTACTAGGGGGGGAGTTCTTC
CASSSVLGGEFF
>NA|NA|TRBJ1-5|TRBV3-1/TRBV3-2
TGTGCCAGCAGCCAGGGGCTTAGCAATCAGCCCCAGCATTTT
CASSQGLSNQPQHF
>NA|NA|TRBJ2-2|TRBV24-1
TGTGCCACCAGTGAGGCCCCCAGGGGGGAGCTGTTTTTT
CATSEAPRGELFF
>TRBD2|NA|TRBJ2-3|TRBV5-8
TGTGCCAGCAGCTTGAGCGGGAGTACAGATACGCAGTATTTT
CASSLSGSTDTQYF
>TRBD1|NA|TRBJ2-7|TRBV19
TGTGCCAGTAGTATTATCGGGACAGGGGACTACGAGCAGTACTTC
CASSIIGTGDYEQYF
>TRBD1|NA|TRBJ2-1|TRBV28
TGTGCCAGCAGTTTATCCGCGACAGGGGGCTACAATGAGCAGTTCTTC
CASSLSATGGYNEQFF
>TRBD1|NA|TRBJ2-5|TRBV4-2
TGTGCCAGCAGCCGAGCGACAGGGGAGACTCAAGAGACCCAGTACTTC
CASSRATGETQETQYF
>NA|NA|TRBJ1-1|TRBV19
TGTGCCAGTAGTAGGGGGGTATCGAACACTGAAGCTTTCTTT
CASSRGVSNTEAFF
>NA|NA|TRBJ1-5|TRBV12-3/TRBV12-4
TGTGCCAGCAGTTTAGGAGAACGGCCCCAGCATTTT
CASSLGERPQHF
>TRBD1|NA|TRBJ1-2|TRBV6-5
TGTGCCAGCAGTTCCCGGGACAGGGGATATGGTGGCTACACCTTC
CASSSRDRGYGGYTF
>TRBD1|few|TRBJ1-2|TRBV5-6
TGTGCCAGCAGCCGGGACAGGTCCGGCTACACCTTC
CASSRDRSGYTF
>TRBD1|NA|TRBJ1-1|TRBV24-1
TGTGCCACCAGTGACTACAGGGGTGAAGCTTTCTTT
CATSDYRGEAFF
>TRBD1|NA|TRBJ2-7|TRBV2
TGTGCCAGCACGGGACAGGGAAGCGAGCAGTACTTC
CASTGQGSEQYF
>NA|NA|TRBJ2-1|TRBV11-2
TGTGCCAGCAGCGCAGGGCGCGATGAGCAGTTCTTC
CASSAGRDEQFF
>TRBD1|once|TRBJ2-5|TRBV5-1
TGCGCCAGCAGCTTTGGGCGGACAGGCCAAGAGACCCAGTACTTC
CASSFGRTGQETQYF
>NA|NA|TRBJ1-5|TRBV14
TGTGCCAGCAGTAGAGCCAGGAATCAGCCCCAGCATTTT
CASSRARNQPQHF
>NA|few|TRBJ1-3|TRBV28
TGTGCCAGCAGTTCCCCCGGGAGCTCTGGAAACACCATATATTTT
CASSSPGSSGNTIYF
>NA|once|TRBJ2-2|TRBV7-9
TGTGCCAGCAGCTCAAGGGGGGGACCCAACACCGGGGAGCTGTTTTTT
CASSSRGGPNTGELFF
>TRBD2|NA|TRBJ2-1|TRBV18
TGTGCCAGCTCACGGACTAGCGGGGAGGATGAGCAGTTCTTC
CASSRTSGEDEQFF
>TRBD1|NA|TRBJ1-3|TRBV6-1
TGTGCCAGCAGTGTGTTCTGGGGACAGGCTTCTGGAAACACCATATATTTT
CASSVFWGQASGNTIYF
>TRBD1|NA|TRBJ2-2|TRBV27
TGTGCCAGCAGTCCCCTGGACAGGGTGGCCGGGGAGCTGTTTTTT
CASSPLDRVAGELFF
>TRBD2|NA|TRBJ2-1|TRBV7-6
TGTGCCAGCAGCAACCAAGCGGGAGCCCTCAGTGAGCAGTTCTTC
CASSNQAGALSEQFF
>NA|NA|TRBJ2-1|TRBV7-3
TGTGCCAGCAGCCCGAACCGGGACTTCTCCTACAATGAGCAGTTCTTC
CASSPNRDFSYNEQFF
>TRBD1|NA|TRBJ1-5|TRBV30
TGTGCCTGGAGACCTCGGGACAGGGGTGTCGGCAATCAGCCCCAGCATTTT
CAWRPRDRGVGNQPQHF
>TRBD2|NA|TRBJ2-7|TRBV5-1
TGCGCCAGCAGCCCTCTAGCGGTGAGCTCCTACGAGCAGTACTTC
CASSPLAVSSYEQYF